Sequencing of this T cell receptor (beta chain) was carried out in a study of CD4 T cells in relation to SARS-CoV-2 and coronaviruses. Across the study: PBMCs were cultured with antigen for roughly nine days before TCR beta sequencing.

Notes on the study in general: Crossreactive clones expanded significantly less to SARS-CoV-2 than monoreactive clones.

Before the COVID-19 pandemic, during about 2010-2018, CD4+ T cells were taken from unexposed donors. CD4+ T cells were isolated from the cells after about ten days of culture. Testing used SARS-CoV-2 S/N and four cold-coronavirus spikes on unexposed-donor CD4+ T cells, cells permitting. Turning to this clone: What it recognizes is unknown.

This CDR3 is built from 14 residues. Trimming removed 10 bases from V and 0 bases from J, with 13 bases in between. Per the germline V gene, CDR1 is WSHSY and CDR2 is SAAADI. The assay was immunoSEQ multiplex PCR, and TCRdb's table has in-frame clones only and misses some. The table records roughly 18,000 clones, under 85% of them present only once. This clonotype originated in a human donor in good health. This rearrangement joins TRBV10-2 to TRBJ1-3; maybe TRBD1 (6 bases). The sample was CD4+ T cells from PBMCs, cultured in vitro. In DNA, the CDR3 is TGCGCCACAAGAACAGGGAACTCTGGAAACACCATATATTTT. It yields the protein CATRTGNSGNTIYF.